This T cell receptor (beta chain) was retrieved from a study of breast tumors, draining lymph nodes, adjacent tissues. Findings of the study overall: Data only fit, rather than demonstrated, lymph node origin of most tumor T cells.

The table lists this clonotype with many counts. What it binds is unknown. J was trimmed by 4 bases and V by 2 bases; bases with no gene match: 9. The CDR3 is made up of 16 amino acids. Germline CDR1 is DFQATT and CDR2 is SNEGSKA (reference sequence). TCRdb reprocessed the multiplex PCR reads with MiXCR, giving one entry per CDR3 protein. This table has around 290,000 distinct CDR3 sequences, under 35% appearing once. The lymph nodes were axillary draining lymph nodes from breast cancer patients. The rearrangement joins TRBV20-1 to TRBJ2-7; 12 nucleotides agree with TRBD2. The sequenced sample was axillary lymph node tissue. This sequence was found in a female donor with breast cancer. Some clones in this sample may be carry-over from other donors' samples. The CDR3 region is CSARSASGRDWYEQYF. The CDR3 coding sequence is TGCAGTGCTAGATCCGCTAGCGGGAGGGACTGGTACGAGCAGTACTTC.